The 24 T cell receptor beta chains below come from one sample, sequenced in a study of T cell responses to AZD1222 COVID-19 vaccine. Repertoires were generated with immunoSEQ multiplex PCR, while TCRdb's copy carries only in-frame clones and drops some. The data hold approximately 82,000 clones, with roughly 90% observed a single time. Material: peripheral blood, obtained 28 days after the second AZD1222 dose. These receptors were taken from an adult who received the AZD1222 COVID-19 vaccine.

The rearrangement joins TRBV6-4 to TRBJ2-5; 8 bases match TRBD2. After removal of 5 bases from V and 1 base from J, the junction contained 6 bases not matched to a gene. This CDR3 spans 15 amino acids. The germline V gene has CDR1 MRHNA and CDR2 SNTAGT. CDR3 region: CASSPNGGAQETQYF. In DNA, the CDR3 is TGTGCCAGCAGTCCGAACGGGGGGGCCCAAGAGACCCAGTACTTC.

The genes are TRBV11-2 and TRBJ1-1; 7 bases align to TRBD1. CDR1 is SGHAT and CDR2 is FQNNGV in the germline V gene. V was clipped by 5 bases and J by 4 bases; unmatched bases: 7. This CDR3 is 14 amino acids long. DNA for the CDR3: TGTGCCAGCAGCACGACTCACAGGGGCACTGAAGCTTTCTTT. This codes for CASSTTHRGTEAFF.

This rearrangement joins TRBV18 to TRBJ1-1; tentatively, D is TRBD1 (5 bases). Germline V gene data show CDR1 as KGHSH and CDR2 as LQKENI. V lost 5 bases to trimming and J lost 0 bases, with 10 bases between them. This CDR3 is 14 amino acids long. In nucleotides, the CDR3 is TGTGCCAGCTCATTAGGACAAATGAACACTGAAGCTTTCTTT. Translation: CASSLGQMNTEAFF.

V gene TRBV5-4 combines with J gene TRBJ2-7; D is uncertain. Germline V gene sequence: CDR1 SGHNT, CDR2 YYREEE (reference sequence). V lost 4 bases to trimming and J lost 0 bases, with 5 bases between them. CDR3 size: 12 residues. CDR3 bases: TGTGCCAGCAGCAATGGCTCCTACGAGCAGTACTTC. It encodes CASSNGSYEQYF.

The CDR3 region is CASSEGQGTGGFAEQFF. In nucleotides, the CDR3 is TGTGCCAGCAGTGAGGGCCAAGGAACAGGGGGCTTCGCTGAGCAGTTCTTC. V gene TRBV2 combines with J gene TRBJ2-1; 9 bases are shared with TRBD1. This CDR3 contains 17 residues. The V gene's germline CDR1 is SNHLY and CDR2 FYNNEI. Trimming removed 3 bases from V and 9 bases from J; junction bases left unmatched: 15.

This chain joins TRBV10-2 and TRBJ1-1, with TRBD1 matching over 10 bases. The CDR3 spans 15 residues. V dropped 7 bases and J dropped 0; count of bases not matched to a gene: 5. CDR1 is WSHSY, CDR2 SAAADI, per germline. CDR3 DNA: TGCGCCAGCATGCGGGACAGGGGACTGAACACTGAAGCTTTCTTT. Amino acid sequence: CASMRDRGLNTEAFF.

This clone appeared once. The chain uses TRBV7-2 and TRBJ1-4; 9 bases agree with TRBD1. V dropped 3 bases and J dropped 5; count of bases not matched to a gene: 7. CDR1 SGHTA and CDR2 FQGNSA come from the germline V gene. CDR3 length equals 16 residues. CDR3 region: CASSFNSGTGNEKLFF. The CDR3 coding sequence is TGTGCCAGCAGCTTCAACTCCGGGACAGGGAATGAAAAACTGTTTTTT.

This sequence joins TRBV10-1 and TRBJ2-1; 13 bases fit TRBD2. V dropped 2 bases and J dropped 3; count of bases not matched to a gene: 10. The germline gives CDR1 WNHNN, CDR2 SYGVQD (reference sequence). CDR3 length equals 19 residues. CDR3: CASSENPLAGGPFYNEQFF. In DNA, the CDR3 is TGCGCCAGCAGTGAGAATCCACTAGCGGGGGGGCCTTTCTACAATGAGCAGTTCTTC.

The chain has TRBV29-1 and TRBJ2-3; 14 positions agree with TRBD2. The trim removed 7 bases at V and 3 bases at J, leaving 3 bases unmatched. Germline CDR1 and CDR2: SQVTM and ANQGSEA. The CDR3 consists of 14 residues. CDR3 in amino acids: CSGTSGGRTDTQYF. The CDR3 DNA follows: TGCAGCGGGACTAGCGGGGGGCGGACAGATACGCAGTATTTT.

J is TRBJ1-1 and V is TRBV29-1, with a weak D call TRBD1 (5 bases). V was pared by 4 bases and J by 0 bases, with 15 bases between. CDR1 and CDR2 from the germline V gene are SQVTM and ANQGSEA. The CDR3 sequence is 15 residues long. The CDR3 DNA reads TGCAGCGTTGGGAAGAAAGGGACGATGAACACTGAAGCTTTCTTT. Protein product: CSVGKKGTMNTEAFF.

The rearrangement joins TRBV30 to TRBJ1-6; D is ambiguous. The germline CDR1 and CDR2 sequences are GTSNPN and SVGIG (reference sequence). V was shortened by 3 bases and J by 6 bases, with 9 bases between the two germline ends. The CDR3 runs to 13 residues. The CDR3 loop is CAWRSGPNSPLHF. CDR3 bases: TGTGCCTGGAGGTCGGGTCCTAATTCACCCCTCCACTTT.

This CDR3 is CASSPGQGIQETQYF. The CDR3, as DNA: TGTGCCAGCAGCCCGGGACAGGGGATTCAAGAGACCCAGTACTTC. The chain combines TRBV5-4 with TRBJ2-5; 10 nucleotides match TRBD1. Germline V CDR1 and CDR2: SGHNT, YYREEE (reference sequence). The CDR3 totals 15 residues. J lost 2 bases, V lost 4 bases, and 5 bases had no gene match.

The chain links TRBV6-6 to TRBJ1-2; 8 bases align to TRBD1. The V gene end was trimmed by 8 bases and the J gene end by 2 bases; junction bases not matched to a gene: 7. In germline, CDR1 is MNHNY, CDR2 SVGAGI (reference sequence). This CDR3 is 14 amino acids long. As DNA, the CDR3 is TGTGCCAGCCGGCCGGGGACAGGAAACTATGGCTACACCTTC. Amino acids: CASRPGTGNYGYTF.

This clone came up once. J is TRBJ1-2 and V is TRBV2; D is perhaps TRBD1 (6 bases). The CDR3 runs to 18 residues. Germline CDR1 and CDR2: SNHLY and FYNNEI. V gave up 3 bases and J gave up 4 bases, with 24 bases separating them. In nucleotides, the CDR3 is TGTGCCAGCAGTGAGGCCTCCTCTGAGGGGGGGCAGAGCTATGGCTACACCTTC. Translated, it gives CASSEASSEGGQSYGYTF.

Here the CDR3 reads CASSEAGIMGYTF. CDR3 nucleotides: TGTGCCAGCAGTGAAGCGGGCATCATGGGCTACACCTTC. This chain uses TRBV2 with TRBJ1-2; no definite D call. Germline CDR1 is SNHLY and CDR2 is FYNNEI. There are 13 residues in the CDR3. V lost 0 bases and J 8 bases, leaving 10 bases between the germline ends. The complete variable domain, with remaining parts taken from reference TRBV2 and TRBJ1-2, reads EPEVTQTPSHQVTQMGQEVILRCVPISNHLYFYWYRQILGQKVEFLVSFYNNEISEKSEIFDDQFSVERPDGSNFTLKIRSTKLEDSAMYFCASSEAGIMGYTFGSGTRLTVV.

This clone was recorded once. V usage is TRBV7-2 and J usage is TRBJ2-3, with D unclear. Germline V gene sequence: CDR1 SGHTA, CDR2 FQGNSA. V lost 2 bases and J lost 5, with 8 bases in between. The CDR3 has 13 amino acids. The CDR3 here is CASSLRVVDTQYF. The DNA for the CDR3 is TGTGCCAGCAGCTTACGAGTTGTAGATACGCAGTATTTT.

The chain uses TRBV11-3 and TRBJ2-5; TRBD2 matches at 13 bases. CDR3 length: 16 amino acids. The germline CDR1 and CDR2 sequences are SGHNT and YENEEA. V trimming: 5 bases; J trimming: 2 bases; junction bases outside the gene matches: 5. The CDR3 here is CASSRGLAGVQETQYF. The CDR3 nucleotides are TGTGCCAGCAGCCGAGGACTAGCGGGGGTACAAGAGACCCAGTACTTC.

The V call is TRBV28, the J call TRBJ2-3; D is uncertain. Germline V gene sequence: CDR1 MDHEN, CDR2 SYDVKM. The CDR3 is 15 residues long. V was trimmed by 5 bases and J by 3 bases, leaving 15 bases between them. The CDR3 DNA reads as TGTGCCAGCAGTCCCACCAAGACGGCTACAGATACGCAGTATTTT. Translating gives CASSPTKTATDTQYF.

The V and J genes are TRBV10-3 and TRBJ2-6; D unresolved. The V end lost 4 bases, the J end lost 3 bases, and 16 bases lay between the germline ends. Germline values: CDR1 ENHRY, CDR2 SYGVKD. The CDR3 is made up of 17 amino acids. Here the CDR3 reads CAISVGVLIGGANVLTF. The CDR3 nucleotides are TGTGCCATCAGTGTTGGGGTCCTCATAGGTGGGGCCAACGTCCTGACTTTC.

CDR3 loop: CASSVRDTLNTEAFF. CDR3 DNA sequence: TGTGCCAGCAGCGTAAGGGACACTTTAAACACTGAAGCTTTCTTT. The gene calls are TRBV9 and TRBJ1-1, with D perhaps matching TRBD1 (6 bases). Germline V gene sequence: CDR1 SGDLS, CDR2 YYNGEE. The CDR3 runs 15 residues. Trimming left V 1 base short and J 2 bases short, with 12 bases between.

This clone was counted once. The chain combines TRBV28 with TRBJ2-5, with D possibly TRBD1 on 6 matching bases. CDR3 size: 18 residues. V lost 6 bases and J 3 bases, leaving 26 bases between the germline ends. CDR1 and CDR2 from the germline V gene are MDHEN and SYDVKM. The CDR3 DNA reads TGTGCCAGCAGCTCGAAGCCTCAGACCACAGGGTGGGAAGAGACCCAGTACTTC. This translates into CASSSKPQTTGWEETQYF. Full variable domain (remainder filled in from reference TRBV28 and TRBJ2-5): DVKVTQSSRYLVKRTGEKVFLECVQDMDHENMFWYRQDPGLGLRLIYFSYDVKMKEKGDIPEGYSVSREKKERFSLILESASTNQTSMYLCASSSKPQTTGWEETQYFGPGTRLLVL.

V and J are TRBV27 and TRBJ1-6, with 7 bases fitting TRBD1. Trimming at V came to 6 bases and at J to 6 bases, leaving 5 bases not matched to a gene. The CDR3 is made up of 14 amino acids. Germline CDR1 reads MNHEY; CDR2 reads SMNVEV (reference sequence). This CDR3 is CASSRQGFNSPLHF. As DNA, the CDR3 is TGTGCCAGCAGCAGACAGGGATTTAATTCACCCCTCCACTTT.

The rearrangement joins TRBV6-5 to TRBJ1-2; 9 nucleotides line up with TRBD1. V lost 7 bases and J lost 9; bases outside the gene matches: 15. The CDR3 sequence is 15 residues long. Per germline, CDR1 MNHEY and CDR2 SVGAGI. CDR3 in DNA: TGTGCCAGCAATACCGCCGGGACAGGGAAGACTCGCTACACCTTC. Amino acid sequence: CASNTAGTGKTRYTF.

This chain joins TRBV14 and TRBJ2-1; 10 positions match TRBD2. CDR3 size: 17 residues. The germline V gene has CDR1 SGHDN and CDR2 FVKESK. The V gene end was trimmed by 2 bases and the J gene end by 4 bases; junction bases not matched to a gene: 8. The CDR3 coding sequence is TGTGCCAGCAGCCAAAAGCTAGCGGGGGACCTTTACAATGAGCAGTTCTTC. Translated: CASSQKLAGDLYNEQFF.